The 31 T cell receptor beta chains listed next were all sequenced from one sample in a study of T cells after yellow fever vaccination. TCRdb re-called the 5' RACE reads through MiXCR, storing one row per CDR3 protein. The repertoire holds 400,000 or so distinct CDR3 sequences, around a sixth seen once, with 18% in the top ten. The sample was PBMCs, taken before the yellow fever booster vaccination. These receptors were taken from a man aged 18-30 years who received the YFV17D yellow fever vaccine.

The sample holds a few counts of this clonotype. The V and J genes are TRBV4-3 and TRBJ2-3, with 16 nucleotides matching TRBD2. This CDR3 is 19 amino acids long. J gave up 4 bases and V 0 bases, and 7 bases lay outside the gene matches. Germline assignment: CDR1 LGHNA and CDR2 YSLEER. The CDR3 reads CASSQDLSGLAGGSDTQYF. DNA of the CDR3: TGCGCCAGCAGCCAAGATTTGTCGGGACTAGCGGGGGGGTCAGATACGCAGTATTTT.

CDR3 DNA sequence: TGTGCCAGCTCACCAAATCCGGGCGATCTTAGTGAAGCTTTCTTT. It is translated as CASSPNPGDLSEAFF. This chain uses TRBV18 with TRBJ1-1; no reliable D call. Germline assignment: CDR1 KGHSH and CDR2 LQKENI. Trimming left V 2 bases short and J 7 bases short, with 17 bases between. This CDR3 has 15 residues.

This clonotype has just a few counts. The V gene is TRBV5-1, the J gene TRBJ2-1; possibly TRBD1 for D (6 bases). The CDR3 has 16 amino acids. Trimming removed 1 base at V and 0 bases at J, with 11 bases between. In germline, CDR1 is SGHRS, CDR2 YFSETQ. This CDR3 reads CASSLNRDTSYNEQFF. CDR3 coding DNA: TGCGCCAGCAGCTTGAACCGGGACACCTCCTACAATGAGCAGTTCTTC.

V usage is TRBV25-1 and J usage is TRBJ1-6; 11 nucleotides align to TRBD1. The CDR3 is 16 residues long. Trimming cost V 4 bases and J 10 bases; bases outside gene matches: 9. Germline V CDR1 and CDR2: MGHDK, SYGVNS. This chain's CDR3 is CASSGWDRGSRSPLHF. DNA of the CDR3: TGTGCCAGCAGTGGATGGGACAGGGGGAGCCGGTCACCCCTCCACTTT.

This clonotype came up a few times. CDR3 coding DNA: TGTGCCAGCAGACCAGACAGCCTGTTTGGCTACACCTTC. Protein sequence: CASRPDSLFGYTF. The chain couples TRBV3-1 to TRBJ1-2, with a possible D match to TRBD1 (5 bases). This CDR3 has 13 amino acids. Trimming cost V 6 bases and J 7 bases, with 15 bases left between them. The germline CDR1 and CDR2 sequences are LGHDT and YNNKEL (reference sequence).

The chain links TRBV5-1 to TRBJ2-1; 9 nucleotides align to TRBD2. After removal of 4 bases from V and 7 bases from J, the junction contained 6 bases not matched to a gene. The CDR3 has 14 residues. The germline V gene encodes CDR1 SGHRS and CDR2 YFSETQ. This CDR3 reads CASSVGLAENEQFF. The CDR3 DNA reads TGCGCCAGCAGCGTGGGACTAGCAGAAAATGAGCAGTTCTTC.

The chain has TRBV4-3 and TRBJ2-6; D call uncertain. This CDR3 comprises 17 residues. The V gene's germline CDR1 is LGHNA and CDR2 YSLEER. Deletions cut 0 bases from V and 0 bases from J, with 9 bases between. DNA of the CDR3: TGCGCCAGCAGCCAAGATTACGGGCTCTCTGGGGCCAACGTCCTGACTTTC. Translated, it gives CASSQDYGLSGANVLTF.

This clonotype was picked up a small number of times. This sequence joins TRBV6-1 and TRBJ1-1, with TRBD1 matching over 8 bases. Germline-derived CDR1 and CDR2 are MNHNS and SASEGT. V was clipped by 3 bases and J by 1 base; unmatched bases: 7. This CDR3 is 16 amino acids long. The CDR3 protein is CASSETAGGSNTEAFF. The CDR3 nucleotides read TGTGCCAGCAGTGAGACTGCAGGGGGCTCGAACACTGAAGCTTTCTTT.

The chain couples TRBV29-1 to TRBJ2-1; D possibly corresponds to TRBD2 (6 bases). CDR3 length: 13 residues. From germline, CDR1 is SQVTM and CDR2 ANQGSEA. V shed 6 bases and J shed 1 base, with 10 bases lying between them. This CDR3 is CSVEGNSYNEQFF. The CDR3 DNA sequence: TGCAGCGTGGAGGGGAATTCCTACAATGAGCAGTTCTTC.

The chain uses TRBV29-1 and TRBJ2-1; D may match TRBD1 or TRBD2 (5 bases each). Germline V gene data show CDR1 as SQVTM and CDR2 as ANQGSEA. V was cut by 6 bases and J by 9 bases, with 12 bases left in between. The length of the CDR3 is 11 residues. The CDR3 DNA follows: TGCAGCGTCGGGGTAAGGGGTGAGCAGTTCTTC. It yields the protein CSVGVRGEQFF.

The V and J genes are TRBV4-3 and TRBJ2-7; 8 positions match TRBD1. This CDR3 has 15 amino acids. Trimming cost V 1 base and J 3 bases; bases outside gene matches: 5. In germline, CDR1 is LGHNA, CDR2 YSLEER. The CDR3 coding sequence is TGCGCCAGCAGCCAAGCTCAGGGGGCGGTCTACGAGCAGTACTTC. Its translation is CASSQAQGAVYEQYF.

Here the CDR3 reads CASSLEGPGKTQYF. CDR3 sequence (DNA): TGTGCCAGCAGTTTAGAGGGGCCTGGAAAGACCCAGTACTTC. The chain employs TRBV12-3 or TRBV12-4 and TRBJ2-5, with D tentatively TRBD1 (5 bases). CDR3 size: 14 residues. V dropped 1 base and J dropped 6 bases, with 12 bases sitting between them.

The chain couples TRBV5-1 to TRBJ1-1; weak D call: TRBD1 (5 bases). This CDR3 has 18 amino acids. Germline lookup yields CDR1 SGHRS and CDR2 YFSETQ. Between the trimmed V and J ends, which lost 0 bases and 1 base, there was a span of 19 bases. The CDR3 DNA sequence: TGCGCCAGCAGCTTGGCCGAAGACAGTCGAGCAGAGAACACTGAAGCTTTCTTT. Residues: CASSLAEDSRAENTEAFF.

Here the CDR3 reads CASRGPRVENIQYF. The CDR3, as DNA: TGTGCCAGCCGCGGACCGCGCGTCGAAAACATTCAGTACTTC. V gene TRBV2 combines with J gene TRBJ2-4; D unresolved. The germline V gene encodes CDR1 SNHLY and CDR2 FYNNEI. The CDR3 covers 14 residues. V lost 8 bases and J lost 5, with 16 bases in between.

The genes are TRBV19 and TRBJ1-4; D is undetermined. The CDR3 has 14 residues. CDR1 LNHDA and CDR2 SQIVND come from the germline V gene (reference sequence). V was cut by 7 bases and J by 8 bases, with 17 bases left in between. DNA for the CDR3: TGTGCCAGTACCCATCCCGGTTTTCGAGAAAAACTGTTTTTT. Translation gives CASTHPGFREKLFF.

The rearrangement joins TRBV5-6 to TRBJ1-1; D is undetermined. The CDR3 has 14 amino acids. CDR1 and CDR2 from the germline V gene are SGHDT and YYEEEE. V lost 1 base and J lost 0, with 7 bases in between. This CDR3 is CASSLWAMNTEAFF. The CDR3, as DNA: TGTGCCAGCAGCTTGTGGGCCATGAACACTGAAGCTTTCTTT.

In this sample, this clonotype turned up a few times. The V and J genes are TRBV7-6 and TRBJ1-5, with a tentative D call TRBD1 (5 bases). This CDR3 has 14 residues. Per the germline V gene, CDR1 is SGHVS and CDR2 is FNYEAQ. Trimming pared 4 bases from V and 7 bases from J, leaving 14 bases between. The CDR3 DNA is TGTGCCAGCAGCTCCGGGACGCCGGACCAGCCCCAGCATTTT. Translating gives CASSSGTPDQPQHF. Full variable domain (outside the CDR3, taken from reference TRBV7-6 and TRBJ1-5): GAGVSQSPRYKVTKRGQDVALRCDPISGHVSLYWYRQALGQGPEFLTYFNYEAQQDKSGLPNDRFSAERPEGSISTLTIQRTEQRDSAMYRCASSSGTPDQPQHFGDGTRLSIL.

V usage is TRBV4-2 and J usage is TRBJ2-7; D possibly corresponds to TRBD2 (6 bases). CDR3 size: 17 residues. Germline assignment: CDR1 LGHNA and CDR2 YNFKEQ. V was clipped by 1 base and J by 0 bases, with 16 bases between them. The CDR3 DNA is TGTGCCAGCAGCCAAGCCCTCTCGCGGGGAAGCTCCTACGAGCAGTACTTC. It encodes CASSQALSRGSSYEQYF.

There are a few counts of this clonotype. The chain uses TRBV6-2 or TRBV6-3 and TRBJ2-4, with D possibly matching TRBD2 (6 bases). V was clipped by 2 bases and J by 0 bases, with 8 bases between them. Looked up from germline, CDR1 is MNHEY and CDR2 is SVGEGT. The CDR3 extends over 15 amino acids. The CDR3 here is CASSYPGLAKNIQYF. Here the CDR3 DNA reads TGTGCCAGCAGTTACCCGGGACTAGCCAAAAACATTCAGTACTTC.

CDR3 region: CASSQGLAEREQFF. As DNA, the CDR3 is TGTGCCAGCAGCCAGGGACTAGCGGAGCGCGAGCAGTTCTTC. The chain recombines TRBV5-4 with TRBJ2-1, with 11 bases fitting TRBD2. With 4 bases clipped from V and 10 bases from J, the junction kept 7 bases outside the gene matches. The CDR3 totals 14 residues. Germline V gene lookup returns CDR1 SGHNT and CDR2 YYREEE (reference sequence).

The rearrangement uses TRBV25-1 and TRBJ2-5; tentative D call: TRBD1 (6 bases). This CDR3 is 16 amino acids long. V shed 0 bases and J shed 2 bases, with 13 bases lying between them. Germline V CDR1 and CDR2: MGHDK, SYGVNS. CDR3 nucleotides: TGTGCCAGCAGTGAATATACAGGGAGTAGGCAAGAGACCCAGTACTTC. Translated, it gives CASSEYTGSRQETQYF.

This clonotype has a handful of counts. The chain recombines TRBV20-1 with TRBJ1-5; no clear D gene. There are 13 residues in the CDR3. CDR1 is DFQATT, CDR2 SNEGSKA, per germline (reference sequence). The V and J ends lost 3 bases and 3 bases respectively, with 9 bases between them. The CDR3 DNA follows: TGCAGTGCTAGCGAACTCATCAATCAGCCCCAGCATTTT. Translation: CSASELINQPQHF.

This clonotype has only a few counts. The CDR3 here is CASSQGMHNGYTF. The CDR3 DNA sequence: TGTGCCAGCAGCCAGGGGATGCACAATGGCTACACCTTC. V is TRBV6-2 or TRBV6-3 and J is TRBJ1-2; D may be TRBD1 (6 bases). V was shortened by 6 bases and J by 6 bases, with 14 bases between the two germline ends. The CDR3 extends over 13 amino acids. The V gene's germline CDR1 is MNHEY and CDR2 SVGEGT.

This clonotype occurred a few times. The chain combines TRBV5-1 with TRBJ2-5; the D is unclear. The germline gives CDR1 SGHRS, CDR2 YFSETQ. V was pared by 0 bases and J by 5 bases, with 14 bases between. The CDR3 is 15 amino acids. The CDR3, as DNA: TGCGCCAGCAGCTTGGCAGGTCGGTGGACGGAGACCCAGTACTTC. Translation: CASSLAGRWTETQYF.

The DNA for the CDR3 is TGCGCCAGCAGCCAGTACGGGGTTGCGTCTAATGAGCAGTTCTTC. Its translation is CASSQYGVASNEQFF. The chain carries TRBV4-1 and TRBJ2-1; D is possibly TRBD2 (5 bases). There are 15 residues in the CDR3. Germline V CDR1 and CDR2: MGHRA, YSYEKL. The V and J ends lost 3 bases and 7 bases respectively, with 16 bases between them.

This clonotype was counted only a few times. The CDR3: CSASGQGGTEAFF. For the CDR3, the DNA is TGCAGCGCCTCCGGACAGGGCGGCACTGAAGCTTTCTTT. The chain combines TRBV29-1 with TRBJ1-1; 8 bases map to TRBD1. CDR1 and CDR2 from the germline V gene are SQVTM and ANQGSEA. V was pared by 7 bases and J by 4 bases, with 8 bases of the junction left unmatched. This CDR3 spans 13 amino acids.

This clonotype was seen only a few times. This rearrangement joins TRBV24-1 to TRBJ1-1; TRBD1 agrees at 7 bases. V shed 9 bases, J shed 4 bases, and the junction held 7 bases outside the gene matches. This CDR3 has 13 residues. Per germline, CDR1 KGHDR and CDR2 SFDVKD. The CDR3 DNA is TGTGCCACCGCTAAGACAGGGTCCACTGAAGCTTTCTTT. Residues: CATAKTGSTEAFF.

This clonotype was detected a few times. The CDR3 here is CASSLGPGYSNQPQHF. The CDR3 region has the DNA TGTGCCAGCAGTCTTGGTCCAGGATATAGCAATCAGCCCCAGCATTTT. V gene TRBV12-3 or TRBV12-4 combines with J gene TRBJ1-5; D unclear. V dropped 5 bases and J dropped 0 bases, with 14 bases sitting between them. There are 16 residues in the CDR3.

This clonotype was observed a few times. The chain employs TRBV20-1 and TRBJ1-1; D not certain. The length of the CDR3 is 14 residues. From germline, CDR1 is DFQATT and CDR2 SNEGSKA (reference sequence). Trimming pared 3 bases from V and 0 bases from J, leaving 11 bases between. CDR3 nucleotides: TGCAGTGCTAGCCCCCCACGGATGAACACTGAAGCTTTCTTT. Translating it yields CSASPPRMNTEAFF.

This clonotype turned up a few times. The chain joins TRBV7-2 to TRBJ1-5, with D perhaps TRBD1 (5 bases). Looked up from germline, CDR1 is SGHTA and CDR2 is FQGNSA. The CDR3 sequence is 14 residues long. Between the trimmed V and J ends, which lost 5 bases and 4 bases, there was a span of 12 bases. CDR3 in DNA: TGTGCCAGCAGCCCACCGGGGCCTAATCAGCCCCAGCATTTT. It yields the protein CASSPPGPNQPQHF.

In its sample, this clonotype was seen a few times. The rearrangement joins TRBV20-1 to TRBJ2-1; the match to TRBD2 covers 9 bases. The junction had 6 bases not matched to a gene; V was cut back by 5 bases and J by 7 bases. CDR3 length: 13 amino acids. Germline values: CDR1 DFQATT, CDR2 SNEGSKA (reference sequence). The CDR3 protein is CSADTAGGNEQFF. The CDR3 bases are TGCAGTGCTGACACGGCGGGGGGGAATGAGCAGTTCTTC.